This T cell receptor beta chain appears in the sequencing data of a study of blood T cell repertoires in COVID-19 (dated by TCRdb to about 2020). About the full investigation: The collaborator samples originated in the United States, Italy and Spain and spanned the acute and convalescent phases of COVID-19. The material from the prospective study consisted of cDNA or gDNA derived from T cells, B-cell-depleted T cells, or PBMCs. The dataset comprised deeply sampled blood TCRbeta repertoires from subjects exposed to, actively infected with, or recovered from COVID-19. The repertoires were made available in a free public database intended to serve as a resource for research on the immune response to SARS-CoV-2. The samples were drawn from the first 160 participants of the ongoing ImmuneRACE study and from 1,254 subjects provided by 6 global collaborators. The sample metadata nearly always contained a de-identified subject ID, COVID-19 status, age in years and sex. Where available, HLA class I and class II types were obtained from metadata supplied by the sample provider rather than from assay-based typing.

TCRbeta CDR3 regions were amplified from genomic DNA using the immunoSEQ Assay, a bias-controlled multiplex PCR. The study's processing was this. Nucleated cell counts per sample were estimated from amplification of reference gene primers within the assay. To quantify the absolute abundance of each unique TCRbeta CDR3 rearrangement, sequence reads were collapsed and filtered. For each sample, productive Simpson clonality was calculated by taking the square root of Simpson's diversity index across productive rearrangements. Sourced from immuneACCESS, this table was stored by TCRdb with only in-frame sequences that have V and J called. A share of the clones is absent; for the studies checked, an unresolved V gene accounts for under half, and the remainder has no known explanation. The V and J calls and clone size are taken from that table; D and trimming were inferred from the DNA. Present in this sample are around 200,000 clones, about four fifths of which were seen just once. The top ten clonotypes cover 8.5% to 12% of the sample.

Reading from cysteine to phenylalanine, the CDR3 counts 12 amino acids. Of all the DNA, just the CDR3 is kept, 36 bases in frame from base 1. V and J are truncated by 3 bases and 1 base respectively, leaving an intervening sequence of 3 bases. This clone was seen a single time. There is no known antigen for this receptor. The input lacks base qualities; no much larger clone sits a single base away. Other nucleotide sequences from this sample produce the same CDR3. What the study reported, not specific to this receptor: How much clinical and demographic metadata was included differed by source and by participant, and the metadata was provided uncurated.

Whole blood was collected in K2EDTA tubes by collaborating institutions according to the institutions' own protocols. For TCRbeta analysis, collaborators shipped samples as frozen whole blood, isolated PBMCs, or DNA extracted from either of those sample types. The receptor was isolated from an elderly woman with acute or convalescent COVID-19. Sequencing was performed on peripheral blood. The chain is made from TRBV12-3 or TRBV12-4 and TRBJ1-2, with no D gene named confidently. The bases read TGTGCCAGCAGTTTCAGTAACTATGGCTACACCTTC. Its product reads: CASSFSNYGYTF.